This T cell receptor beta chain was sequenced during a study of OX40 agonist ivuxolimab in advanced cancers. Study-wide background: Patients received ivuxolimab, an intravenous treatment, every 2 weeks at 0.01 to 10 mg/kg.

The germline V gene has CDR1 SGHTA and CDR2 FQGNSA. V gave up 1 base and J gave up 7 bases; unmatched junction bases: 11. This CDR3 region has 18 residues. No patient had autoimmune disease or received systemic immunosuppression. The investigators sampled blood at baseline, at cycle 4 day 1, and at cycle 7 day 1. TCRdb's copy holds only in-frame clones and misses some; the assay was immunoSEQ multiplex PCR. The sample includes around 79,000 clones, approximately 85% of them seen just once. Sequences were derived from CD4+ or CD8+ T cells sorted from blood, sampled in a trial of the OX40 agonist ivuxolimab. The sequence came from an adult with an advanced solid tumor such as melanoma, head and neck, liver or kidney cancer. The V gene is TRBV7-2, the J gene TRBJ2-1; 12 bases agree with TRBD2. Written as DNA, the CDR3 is TGTGCCAGCAGCTTAGTTGGTCTAGCGGGAGGGCCTCCGAATGAGCAGTTCTTC. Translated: CASSLVGLAGGPPNEQFF.